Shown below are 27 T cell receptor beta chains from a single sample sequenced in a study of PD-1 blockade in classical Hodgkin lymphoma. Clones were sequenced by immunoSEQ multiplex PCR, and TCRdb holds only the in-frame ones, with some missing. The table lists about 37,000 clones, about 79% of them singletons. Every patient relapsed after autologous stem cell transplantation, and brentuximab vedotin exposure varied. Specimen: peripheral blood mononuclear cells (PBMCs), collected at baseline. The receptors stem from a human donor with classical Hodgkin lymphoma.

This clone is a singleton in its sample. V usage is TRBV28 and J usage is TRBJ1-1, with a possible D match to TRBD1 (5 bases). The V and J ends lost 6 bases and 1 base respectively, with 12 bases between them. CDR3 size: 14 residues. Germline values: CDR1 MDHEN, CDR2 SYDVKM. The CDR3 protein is CASSRGSSNTEAFF. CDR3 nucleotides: TGTGCCAGCAGCCGGGGGTCCTCGAACACTGAAGCTTTCTTT.

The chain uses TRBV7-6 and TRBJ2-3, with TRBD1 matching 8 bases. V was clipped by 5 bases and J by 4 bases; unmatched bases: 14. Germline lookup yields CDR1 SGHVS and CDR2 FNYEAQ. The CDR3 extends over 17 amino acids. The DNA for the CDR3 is TGTGCCAGCAGCCCACCCCGGTTAGGACAGGGTGCAGATACGCAGTATTTT. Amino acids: CASSPPRLGQGADTQYF.

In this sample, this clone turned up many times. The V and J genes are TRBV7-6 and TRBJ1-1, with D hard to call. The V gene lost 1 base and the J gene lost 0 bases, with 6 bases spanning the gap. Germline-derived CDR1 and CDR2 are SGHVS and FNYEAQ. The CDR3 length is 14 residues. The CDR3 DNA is TGTGCCAGCAGCTTAGAAGGGCTGAACACTGAAGCTTTCTTT. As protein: CASSLEGLNTEAFF.

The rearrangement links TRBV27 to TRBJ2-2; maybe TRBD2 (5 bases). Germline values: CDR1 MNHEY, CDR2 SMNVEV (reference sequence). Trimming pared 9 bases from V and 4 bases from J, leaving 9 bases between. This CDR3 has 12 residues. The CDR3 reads CASSAGTGELFF. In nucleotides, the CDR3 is TGTGCCAGTTCCGCGGGCACCGGGGAGCTGTTTTTT.

In nucleotides, the CDR3 is TGTGCCAGCAGCTTTAGAGGCGGGACGGGCGAGCAGTACTTC. Its protein is CASSFRGGTGEQYF. The rearrangement joins TRBV5-4 to TRBJ2-7; D is perhaps TRBD2 (6 bases). The CDR3 totals 14 residues. V lost 2 bases to trimming and J lost 6 bases, with 15 bases between them. Per germline, CDR1 SGHNT and CDR2 YYREEE (reference sequence). Supplemented by reference TRBV5-4 and TRBJ2-7, the full variable domain reads ETGVTQSPTHLIKTRGQQVTLRCSSQSGHNTVSWYQQALGQGPQFIFQYYREEENGRGNFPPRFSGLQFPNYSSELNVNALELDDSALYLCASSFRGGTGEQYFGPGTRLTVT.

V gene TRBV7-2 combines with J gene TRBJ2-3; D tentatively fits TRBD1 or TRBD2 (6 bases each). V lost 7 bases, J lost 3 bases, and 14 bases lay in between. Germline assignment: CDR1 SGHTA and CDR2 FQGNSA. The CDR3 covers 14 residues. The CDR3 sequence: CASKVGGGTDTQYF. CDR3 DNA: TGTGCCAGCAAAGTCGGGGGCGGGACAGATACGCAGTATTTT.

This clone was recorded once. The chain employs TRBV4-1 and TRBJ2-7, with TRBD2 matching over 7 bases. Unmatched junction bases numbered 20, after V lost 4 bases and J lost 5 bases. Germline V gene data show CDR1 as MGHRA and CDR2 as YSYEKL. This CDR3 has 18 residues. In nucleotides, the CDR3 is TGCGCCAGCAGCCTAGGACCCGGGGGGAGGGCCCTCACCAACGAGCAGTACTTC. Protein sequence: CASSLGPGGRALTNEQYF.

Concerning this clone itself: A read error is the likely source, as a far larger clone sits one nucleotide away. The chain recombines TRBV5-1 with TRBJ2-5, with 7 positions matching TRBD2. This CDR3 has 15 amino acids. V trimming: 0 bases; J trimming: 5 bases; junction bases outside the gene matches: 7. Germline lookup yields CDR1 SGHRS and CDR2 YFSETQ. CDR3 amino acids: CASSLGELGGETQYF. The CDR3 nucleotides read TGCGCCAGCAGCTTGGGGGAGCTCGGGGGGGAGACCCAGTACTTC. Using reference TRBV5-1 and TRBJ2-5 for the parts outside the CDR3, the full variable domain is KAGVTQTPRYLIKTRGQQVTLSCSPISGHRSVSWYQQTPGQGLQFLFEYFSETQRNKGNFPGRFSGRQFSNSRSEMNVSTLELGDSALYLCASSLGELGGETQYFGPGTRLLVL.

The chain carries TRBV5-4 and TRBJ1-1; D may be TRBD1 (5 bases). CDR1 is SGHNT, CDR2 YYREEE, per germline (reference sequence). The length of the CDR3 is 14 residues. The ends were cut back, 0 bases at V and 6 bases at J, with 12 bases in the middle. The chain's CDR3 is CASSLDTGFSEAFF. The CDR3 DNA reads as TGTGCCAGCAGCTTGGATACAGGTTTCTCTGAAGCTTTCTTT.

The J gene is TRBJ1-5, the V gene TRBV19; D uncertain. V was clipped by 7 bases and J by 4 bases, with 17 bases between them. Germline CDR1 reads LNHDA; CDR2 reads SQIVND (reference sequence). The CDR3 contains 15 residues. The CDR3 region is CASNDPGIWNQPQHF. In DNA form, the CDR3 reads TGTGCCAGTAACGACCCGGGGATATGGAATCAGCCCCAGCATTTT.

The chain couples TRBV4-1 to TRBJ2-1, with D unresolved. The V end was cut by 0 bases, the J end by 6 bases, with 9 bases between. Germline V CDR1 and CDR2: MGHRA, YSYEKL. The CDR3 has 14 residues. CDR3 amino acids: CASSQEGIFNEQFF. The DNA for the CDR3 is TGCGCCAGCAGCCAAGAGGGCATTTTCAATGAGCAGTTCTTC.

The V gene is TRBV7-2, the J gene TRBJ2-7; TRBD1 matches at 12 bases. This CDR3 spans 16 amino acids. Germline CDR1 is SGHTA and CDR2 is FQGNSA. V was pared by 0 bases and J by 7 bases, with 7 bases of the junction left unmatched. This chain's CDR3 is CASSLAPGQGAIEQYF. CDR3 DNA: TGTGCCAGCAGCTTAGCGCCGGGACAGGGGGCTATAGAGCAGTACTTC.

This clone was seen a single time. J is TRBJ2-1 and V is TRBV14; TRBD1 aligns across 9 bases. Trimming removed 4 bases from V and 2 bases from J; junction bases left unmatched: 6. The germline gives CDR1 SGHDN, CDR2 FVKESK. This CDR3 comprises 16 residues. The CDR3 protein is CASSRHRDRAYNEQFF. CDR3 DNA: TGTGCCAGCAGCCGTCACCGGGACAGGGCCTACAATGAGCAGTTCTTC.

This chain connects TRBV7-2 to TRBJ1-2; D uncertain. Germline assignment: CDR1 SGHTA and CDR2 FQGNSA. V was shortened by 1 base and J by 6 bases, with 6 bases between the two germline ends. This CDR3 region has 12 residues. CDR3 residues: CASSLGGNGYTF. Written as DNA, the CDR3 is TGTGCCAGCAGCTTAGGTGGAAATGGCTACACCTTC.

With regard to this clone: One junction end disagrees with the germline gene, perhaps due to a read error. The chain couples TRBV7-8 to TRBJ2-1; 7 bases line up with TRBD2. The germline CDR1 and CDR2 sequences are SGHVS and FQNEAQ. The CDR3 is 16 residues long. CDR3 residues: CASNLRGGSSYNEQFF. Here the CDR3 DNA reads TGTGCCAGCAACTTACGGGGCGGGAGCTCCTACAATGAGCAGTTCTTC.

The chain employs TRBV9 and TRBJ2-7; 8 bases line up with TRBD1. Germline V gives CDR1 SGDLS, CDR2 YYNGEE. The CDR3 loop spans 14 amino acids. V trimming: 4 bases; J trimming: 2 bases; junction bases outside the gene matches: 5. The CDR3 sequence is CASSQRDRTYEQYF. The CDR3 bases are TGTGCCAGCAGCCAACGGGACAGGACCTACGAGCAGTACTTC.

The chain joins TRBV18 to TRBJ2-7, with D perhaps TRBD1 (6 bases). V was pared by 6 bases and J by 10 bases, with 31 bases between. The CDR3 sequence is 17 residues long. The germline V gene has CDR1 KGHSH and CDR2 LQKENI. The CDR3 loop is CASSRGQIRSSLWVQYF. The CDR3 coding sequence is TGTGCCAGCTCCCGTGGACAGATTCGCAGTAGCCTGTGGGTTCAGTACTTC. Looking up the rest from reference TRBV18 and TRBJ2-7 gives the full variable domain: NAGVMQNPRHLVRRRGQEARLRCSPMKGHSHVYWYRQLPEEGLKFMVYLQKENIIDESGMPKERFSAEFPKEGPSILRIQQVVRGDSAAYFCASSRGQIRSSLWVQYFGPGTRLTVT.

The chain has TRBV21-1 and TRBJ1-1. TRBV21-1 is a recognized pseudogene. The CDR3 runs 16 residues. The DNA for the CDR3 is TGTGCCAGCAGCAAAGGGGACTTTTGTGGGAACACTGAAGCTTTCTTT. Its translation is CASSKGDFCGNTEAFF.

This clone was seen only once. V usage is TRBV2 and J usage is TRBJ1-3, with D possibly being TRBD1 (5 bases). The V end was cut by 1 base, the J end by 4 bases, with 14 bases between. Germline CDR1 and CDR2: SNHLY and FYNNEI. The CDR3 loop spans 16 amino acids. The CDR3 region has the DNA TGTGCCAGCAGTGAAGGGATCCAGGGTAGCGGAAACACCATATATTTT. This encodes CASSEGIQGSGNTIYF.

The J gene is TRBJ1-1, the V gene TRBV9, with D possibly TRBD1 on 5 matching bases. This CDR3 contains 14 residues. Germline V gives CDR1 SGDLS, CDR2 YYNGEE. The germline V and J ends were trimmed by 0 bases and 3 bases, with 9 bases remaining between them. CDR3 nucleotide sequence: TGTGCCAGCAGCGTAGACGGGGACCACACTGAAGCTTTCTTT. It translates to CASSVDGDHTEAFF.

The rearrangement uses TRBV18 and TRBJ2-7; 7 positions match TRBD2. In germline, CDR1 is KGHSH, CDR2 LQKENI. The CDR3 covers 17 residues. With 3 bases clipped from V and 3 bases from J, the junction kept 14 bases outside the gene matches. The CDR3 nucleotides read TGTGCCAGCTCACCGCTATTCGTTGGGGAGGGCCGCTACGAGCAGTACTTC. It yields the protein CASSPLFVGEGRYEQYF.

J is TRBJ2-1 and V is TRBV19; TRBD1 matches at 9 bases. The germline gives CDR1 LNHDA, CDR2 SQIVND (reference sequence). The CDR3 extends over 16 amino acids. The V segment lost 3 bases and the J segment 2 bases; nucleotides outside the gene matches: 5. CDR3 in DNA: TGTGCCAGTAGTATGAGAGGACAGGGGACCTACAATGAGCAGTTCTTC. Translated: CASSMRGQGTYNEQFF.

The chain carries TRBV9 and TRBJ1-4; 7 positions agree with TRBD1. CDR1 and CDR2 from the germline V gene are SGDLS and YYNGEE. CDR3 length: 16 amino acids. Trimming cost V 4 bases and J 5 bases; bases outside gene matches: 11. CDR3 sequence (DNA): TGTGCCAGCAGCACCAGACAGGGCAGGTTAAATGAAAAACTGTTTTTT. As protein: CASSTRQGRLNEKLFF.

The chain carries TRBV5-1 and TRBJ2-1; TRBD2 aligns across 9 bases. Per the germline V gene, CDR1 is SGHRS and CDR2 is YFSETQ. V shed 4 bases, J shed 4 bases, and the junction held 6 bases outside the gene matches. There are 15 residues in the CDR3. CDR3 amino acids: CASSPGTSRYNEQFF. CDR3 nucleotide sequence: TGCGCCAGCAGCCCCGGGACTAGCAGATACAATGAGCAGTTCTTC.

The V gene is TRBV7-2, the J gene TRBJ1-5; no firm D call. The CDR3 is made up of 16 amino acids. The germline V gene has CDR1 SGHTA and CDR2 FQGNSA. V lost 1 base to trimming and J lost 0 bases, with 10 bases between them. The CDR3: CASSLVSVNSNQPQHF. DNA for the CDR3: TGTGCCAGCAGCTTAGTGTCAGTCAATAGCAATCAGCCCCAGCATTTT. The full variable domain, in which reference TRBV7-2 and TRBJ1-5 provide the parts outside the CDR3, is GAGVSQSPSNKVTEKGKDVELRCDPISGHTALYWYRQSLGQGLEFLIYFQGNSAPDKSGLPSDRFSAERTGGSVSTLTIQRTQQEDSAVYLCASSLVSVNSNQPQHFGDGTRLSIL.

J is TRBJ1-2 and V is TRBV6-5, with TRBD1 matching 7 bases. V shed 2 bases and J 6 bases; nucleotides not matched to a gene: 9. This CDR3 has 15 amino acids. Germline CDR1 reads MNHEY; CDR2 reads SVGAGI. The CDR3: CASSYVAGGRHGYTF. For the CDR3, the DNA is TGTGCCAGCAGTTACGTGGCAGGGGGAAGGCATGGCTACACCTTC.

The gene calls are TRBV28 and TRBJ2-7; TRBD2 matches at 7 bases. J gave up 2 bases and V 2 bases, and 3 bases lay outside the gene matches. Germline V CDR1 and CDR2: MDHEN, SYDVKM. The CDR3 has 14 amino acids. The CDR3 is CASSLQGGAYEQYF. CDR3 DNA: TGTGCCAGCAGTTTACAGGGAGGGGCCTACGAGCAGTACTTC.